This TCR beta chain was identified in a study of blood T cells in healthy people across ages. This clonotype was seen a handful of times. Per the germline V gene, CDR1 is SNHLY and CDR2 is FYNNEI. The length of the CDR3 is 13 residues. Trimming removed 7 bases at V and 4 bases at J, with 11 bases between. Using a J-beta primer mix together with a sample-barcoded 5' primer, a second PCR was run for about 6 to 11 cycles. TCRdb analysed the 5' RACE reads with MiXCR anew, one entry per CDR3 protein. Of approximately 810,000 distinct CDR3 sequences listed, 30% to 45% are singletons. The chain is built from TRBV2 and TRBJ1-5; D unclear. Source material: blood. The TCR comes from a man aged 18 to 30 in good health. CDR3 in amino acids: CASIGPGNQPQHF. The CDR3, as DNA: TGTGCCAGCATAGGGCCGGGTAATCAGCCCCAGCATTTT.